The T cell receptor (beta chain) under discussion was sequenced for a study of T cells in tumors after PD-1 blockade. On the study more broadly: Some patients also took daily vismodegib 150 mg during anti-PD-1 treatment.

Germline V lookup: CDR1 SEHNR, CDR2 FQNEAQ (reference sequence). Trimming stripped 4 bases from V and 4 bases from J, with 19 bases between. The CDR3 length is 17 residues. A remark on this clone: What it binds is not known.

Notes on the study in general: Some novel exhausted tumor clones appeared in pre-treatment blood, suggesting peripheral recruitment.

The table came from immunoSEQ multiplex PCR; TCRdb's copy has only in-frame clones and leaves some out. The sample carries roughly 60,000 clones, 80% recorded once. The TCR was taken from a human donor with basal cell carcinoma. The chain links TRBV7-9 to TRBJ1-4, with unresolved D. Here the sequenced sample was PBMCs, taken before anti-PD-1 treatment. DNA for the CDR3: TGTGCCAGCAGCTCGGATAAAAGGCACGTGGGTAATGAAAAACTGTTTTTT. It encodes CASSSDKRHVGNEKLFF. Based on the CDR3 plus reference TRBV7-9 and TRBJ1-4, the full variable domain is DTGVSQNPRHKITKRGQNVTFRCDPISEHNRLYWYRQTLGQGPEFLTYFQNEAQLEKSRLLSDRFSAERPKGSFSTLEIQRTEQGDSAMYLCASSSDKRHVGNEKLFFGSGTQLSVL.